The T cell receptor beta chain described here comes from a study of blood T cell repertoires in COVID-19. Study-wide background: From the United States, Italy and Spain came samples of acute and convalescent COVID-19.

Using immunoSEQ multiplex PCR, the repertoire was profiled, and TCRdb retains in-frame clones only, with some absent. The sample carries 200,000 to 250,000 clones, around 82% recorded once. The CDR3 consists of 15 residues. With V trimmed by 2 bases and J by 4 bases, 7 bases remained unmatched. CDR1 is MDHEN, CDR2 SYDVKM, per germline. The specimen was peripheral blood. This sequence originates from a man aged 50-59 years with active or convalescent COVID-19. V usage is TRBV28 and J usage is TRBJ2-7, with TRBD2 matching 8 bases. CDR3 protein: CASSLVSGGPYEQYF. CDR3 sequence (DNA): TGTGCCAGCAGTTTAGTTTCGGGGGGGCCATACGAGCAGTACTTC. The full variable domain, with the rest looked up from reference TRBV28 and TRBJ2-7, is DVKVTQSSRYLVKRTGEKVFLECVQDMDHENMFWYRQDPGLGLRLIYFSYDVKMKEKGDIPEGYSVSREKKERFSLILESASTNQTSMYLCASSLVSGGPYEQYFGPGTRLTVT.